The rows below give T cell receptor beta chains drawn from one sample of a study of shared clonotypes between healthy human individuals. The repertoire was sequenced with immunoSEQ multiplex PCR; TCRdb's copy has only in-frame clones and lacks some. The sample has 550,000 to 800,000 clones; around two thirds are singletons. Specimen: memory CD4+ T cells sorted from blood. The receptors shown here come from a woman aged 25 to 45 in good health. Each CDR3 is given without its conserved first and last residue.

>TRBJ1-2|TRBV19
ASTGGQGRRNYGYT
>TRBJ2-5|TRBV18
ASSPQLNQETQY
>TRBJ1-4|TRBV6-5
ASSLQKTNEKLF
>TRBJ2-7|TRBV15
ATSRAVGTSGNNPYEQY
>TRBJ2-2|TRBV7-9
ASSFYGAGELF
>TRBJ2-1|TRBV27
ASRGQFSYNEQF
>TRBJ2-7|TRBV25-1
ASSGTSGSTAYEQY
>TRBJ2-3|TRBV11-2
ASRTTGADTQY
>TRBJ2-1|TRBV5-1
ASSFAPTGNREQF
>TRBJ1-5|TRBV28
ASSSRSSVAWPQH
>TRBJ1-1|TRBV7-2
ASSLVGATEAF
>TRBJ2-7|TRBV5-3
ARSRPPPGLGNYEQY
>TRBJ2-6|TRBV6-1
ASSGIGLAGIVGANVLT
>TRBJ2-6|TRBV28
ASQGSRGASGANVLT
>TRBJ2-7|TRBV28
ASSPGTSGTYEQY